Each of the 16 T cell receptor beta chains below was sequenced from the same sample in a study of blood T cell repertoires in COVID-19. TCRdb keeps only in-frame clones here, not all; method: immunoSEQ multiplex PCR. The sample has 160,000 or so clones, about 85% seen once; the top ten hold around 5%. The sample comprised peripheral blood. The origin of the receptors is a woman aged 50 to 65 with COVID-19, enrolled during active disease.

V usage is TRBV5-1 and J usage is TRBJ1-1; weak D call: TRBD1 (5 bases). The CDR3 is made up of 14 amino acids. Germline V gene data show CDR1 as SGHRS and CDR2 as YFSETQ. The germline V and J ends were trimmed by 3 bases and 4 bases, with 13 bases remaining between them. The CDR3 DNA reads TGCGCCAGCAGCTGGGGGAGCGGGGGCACTGAAGCTTTCTTT. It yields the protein CASSWGSGGTEAFF.

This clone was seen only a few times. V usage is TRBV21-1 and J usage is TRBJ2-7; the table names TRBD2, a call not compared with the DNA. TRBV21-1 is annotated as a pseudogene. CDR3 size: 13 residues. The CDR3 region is CASMGAGVYEQYF. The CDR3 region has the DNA TGTGCCAGCATGGGAGCGGGGGTATACGAGCAGTACTTC.

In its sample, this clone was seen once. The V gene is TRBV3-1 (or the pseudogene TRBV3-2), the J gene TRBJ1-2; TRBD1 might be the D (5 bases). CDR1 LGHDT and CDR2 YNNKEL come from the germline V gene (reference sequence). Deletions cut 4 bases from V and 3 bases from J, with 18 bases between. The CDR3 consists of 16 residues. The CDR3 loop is CASSLHGGVSYYGYTF. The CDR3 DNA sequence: TGTGCCAGCAGCCTCCACGGAGGGGTTTCGTACTATGGCTACACCTTC.

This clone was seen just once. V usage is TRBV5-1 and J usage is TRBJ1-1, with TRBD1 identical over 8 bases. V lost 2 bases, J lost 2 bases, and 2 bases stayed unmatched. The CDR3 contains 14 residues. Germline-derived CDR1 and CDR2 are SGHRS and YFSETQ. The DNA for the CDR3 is TGCGCCAGCAGCTTACAGGGGGACAACACTGAAGCTTTCTTT. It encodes CASSLQGDNTEAFF.

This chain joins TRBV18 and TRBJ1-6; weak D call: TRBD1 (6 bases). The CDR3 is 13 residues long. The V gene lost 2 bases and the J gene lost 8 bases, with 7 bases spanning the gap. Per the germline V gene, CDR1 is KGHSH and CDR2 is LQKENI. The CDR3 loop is CASSPSGDSPLHF. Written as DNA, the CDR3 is TGTGCCAGCTCACCATCAGGGGATTCACCCCTCCACTTT.

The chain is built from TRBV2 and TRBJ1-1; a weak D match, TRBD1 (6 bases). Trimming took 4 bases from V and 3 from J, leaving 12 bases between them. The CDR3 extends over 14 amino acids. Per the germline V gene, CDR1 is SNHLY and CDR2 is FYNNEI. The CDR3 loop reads CASSARRTDTEAFF. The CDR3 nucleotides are TGTGCCAGCAGTGCTAGGAGGACAGACACTGAAGCTTTCTTT.

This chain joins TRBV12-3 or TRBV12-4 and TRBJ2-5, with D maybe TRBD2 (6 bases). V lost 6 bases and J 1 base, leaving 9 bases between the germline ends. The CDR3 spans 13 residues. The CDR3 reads CASRGGGQETQYF. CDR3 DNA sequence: TGTGCCAGCAGGGGGGGAGGCCAAGAGACCCAGTACTTC.

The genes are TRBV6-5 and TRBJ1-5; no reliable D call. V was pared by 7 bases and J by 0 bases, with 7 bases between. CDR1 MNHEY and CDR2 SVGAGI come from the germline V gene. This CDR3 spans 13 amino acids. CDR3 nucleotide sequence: TGTGCCAGCACCCAGATTAGCAATCAGCCCCAGCATTTT. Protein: CASTQISNQPQHF.

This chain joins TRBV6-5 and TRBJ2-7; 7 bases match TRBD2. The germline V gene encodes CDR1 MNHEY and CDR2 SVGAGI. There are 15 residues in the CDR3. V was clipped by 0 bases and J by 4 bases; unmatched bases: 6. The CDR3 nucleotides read TGTGCCAGCAGTTACTCGATCCGGGGGGATTACGAGCAGTACTTC. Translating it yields CASSYSIRGDYEQYF.

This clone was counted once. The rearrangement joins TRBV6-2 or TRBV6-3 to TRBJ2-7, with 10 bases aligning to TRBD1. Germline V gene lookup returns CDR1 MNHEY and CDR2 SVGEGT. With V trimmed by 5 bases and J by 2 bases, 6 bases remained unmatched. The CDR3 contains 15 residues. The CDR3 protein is CASSVFGQGAYEQYF. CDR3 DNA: TGTGCCAGCAGTGTCTTCGGACAGGGGGCCTACGAGCAGTACTTC.

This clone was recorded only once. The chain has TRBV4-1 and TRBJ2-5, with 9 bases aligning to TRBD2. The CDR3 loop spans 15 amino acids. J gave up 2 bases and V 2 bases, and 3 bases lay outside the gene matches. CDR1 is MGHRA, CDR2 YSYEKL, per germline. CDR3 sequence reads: CASSQYSGGQETQYF. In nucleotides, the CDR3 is TGCGCCAGCAGCCAATACAGCGGGGGGCAAGAGACCCAGTACTTC.

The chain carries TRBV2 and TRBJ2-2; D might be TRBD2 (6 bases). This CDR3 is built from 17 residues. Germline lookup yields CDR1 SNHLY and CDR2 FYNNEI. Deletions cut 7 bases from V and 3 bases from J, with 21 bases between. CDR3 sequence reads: CASNPRRGRRYTGELFF. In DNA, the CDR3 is TGTGCCAGCAACCCCCGGCGGGGCAGGCGGTACACCGGGGAGCTGTTTTTT.

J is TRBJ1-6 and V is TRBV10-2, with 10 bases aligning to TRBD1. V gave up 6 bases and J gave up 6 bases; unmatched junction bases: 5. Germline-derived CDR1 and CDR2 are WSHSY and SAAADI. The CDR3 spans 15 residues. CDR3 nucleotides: TGCGCCAGCAGGGGGACAGGGGAGGTTAATTCACCCCTCCACTTT. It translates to CASRGTGEVNSPLHF.

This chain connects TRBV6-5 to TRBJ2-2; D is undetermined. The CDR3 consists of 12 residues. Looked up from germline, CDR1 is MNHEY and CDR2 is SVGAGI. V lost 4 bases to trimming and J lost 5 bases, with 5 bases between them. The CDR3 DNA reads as TGTGCCAGCAGTTCGAGGACCGGGGAGCTGTTTTTT. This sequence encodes CASSSRTGELFF.

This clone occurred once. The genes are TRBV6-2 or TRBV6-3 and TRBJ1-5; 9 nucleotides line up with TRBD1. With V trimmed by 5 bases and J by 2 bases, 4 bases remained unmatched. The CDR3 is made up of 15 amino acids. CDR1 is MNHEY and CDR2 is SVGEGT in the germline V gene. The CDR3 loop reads CASSRTGDGNQPQHF. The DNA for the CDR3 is TGTGCCAGCAGTAGGACAGGGGATGGCAATCAGCCCCAGCATTTT.

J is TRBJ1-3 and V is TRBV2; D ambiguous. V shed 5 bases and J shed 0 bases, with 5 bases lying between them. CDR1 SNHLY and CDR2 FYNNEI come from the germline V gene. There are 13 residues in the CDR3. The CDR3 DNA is TGTGCCAGCAGTCAATTCTCTGGAAACACCATATATTTT. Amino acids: CASSQFSGNTIYF. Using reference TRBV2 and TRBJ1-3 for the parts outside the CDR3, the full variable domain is EPEVTQTPSHQVTQMGQEVILRCVPISNHLYFYWYRQILGQKVEFLVSFYNNEISEKSEIFDDQFSVERPDGSNFTLKIRSTKLEDSAMYFCASSQFSGNTIYFGEGSWLTVV.